These T cell receptor beta chains were read from a single sample in a study of shared clonotypes between healthy human individuals. Method: immunoSEQ multiplex PCR; TCRdb's copy keeps in-frame clones and lacks some. This repertoire shows about a million clones, approximately 68% found once; its top ten account for over 1.3%. The sample consisted of memory CD4+ T cells sorted from blood. The source is a man between 18 and 29 years old in good health. Each CDR3 is given with its conserved first and last residue. The order of the fields is J gene, clone size, D gene, V gene, CDR3 protein, CDR3 DNA. A D gene is named only where the DNA matches it firmly. The size field is filled for only some rows; it gives once, few, many or a size class.

j_gene: TRBJ2-7
abundance: .
d_gene: TRBD2
v_gene: TRBV6-5
CDR3aa: CASSWDSGRGEQYF
CDR3nt: TGTGCCAGCAGTTGGGATAGCGGGAGGGGAGAGCAGTACTTC

j_gene: TRBJ2-5
abundance: .
d_gene: TRBD2
v_gene: TRBV5-6
CDR3aa: CASSGLAGASETQYF
CDR3nt: TGTGCCAGCAGCGGACTAGCGGGAGCCTCCGAGACCCAGTACTTC

j_gene: TRBJ1-3
abundance: .
d_gene: TRBD1
v_gene: TRBV9
CDR3aa: CASSGRTGHGNTIYF
CDR3nt: TGTGCCAGCAGCGGTAGGACAGGCCATGGAAACACCATATATTTT

j_gene: TRBJ2-2
abundance: .
d_gene: TRBD1
v_gene: TRBV7-7
CDR3aa: CASSSTRTGGTGELFF
CDR3nt: TGTGCTAGCAGCTCTACGAGGACAGGAGGAACCGGGGAGCTGTTTTTT

j_gene: TRBJ1-1
abundance: .
d_gene: .
v_gene: TRBV11-2
CDR3aa: CASSTRAGGWNTEAFF
CDR3nt: TGTGCCAGCAGCACTAGGGCGGGGGGGTGGAATACTGAAGCTTTCTTT

j_gene: TRBJ2-5
abundance: few
d_gene: .
v_gene: TRBV7-2
CDR3aa: CASSPVLETQYF
CDR3nt: TGTGCCAGCAGCCCGGTCCTGGAGACCCAGTACTTC

j_gene: TRBJ1-2
abundance: .
d_gene: .
v_gene: TRBV20-1
CDR3aa: CSAGASYGYTF
CDR3nt: TGCAGTGCTGGGGCTTCCTATGGCTACACCTTC

j_gene: TRBJ1-2
abundance: .
d_gene: TRBD1
v_gene: TRBV5-4
CDR3aa: CASSSPGQGYGYTF
CDR3nt: TGTGCCAGCAGCTCCCCCGGACAGGGCTATGGCTACACCTTC

j_gene: TRBJ2-2
abundance: .
d_gene: .
v_gene: TRBV2
CDR3aa: CASSGIGGWNTGELFF
CDR3nt: TGTGCCAGCAGTGGAATTGGGGGATGGAACACCGGGGAGCTGTTTTTT

j_gene: TRBJ2-1
abundance: .
d_gene: TRBD2
v_gene: TRBV27
CDR3aa: CASYGRGSREQFF
CDR3nt: TGTGCCAGCTACGGGCGGGGGAGTCGGGAGCAGTTCTTC

j_gene: TRBJ2-1
abundance: .
d_gene: .
v_gene: TRBV4-2
CDR3aa: CASSQATTPNEQFF
CDR3nt: TGTGCCAGCAGCCAAGCCACGACTCCCAATGAGCAGTTCTTC

j_gene: TRBJ2-6
abundance: .
d_gene: TRBD1
v_gene: TRBV6-1
CDR3aa: CASSAGTGAGANVLTF
CDR3nt: TGTGCCAGCAGTGCCGGGACAGGGGCTGGGGCCAACGTCCTGACTTTC

j_gene: TRBJ2-7
abundance: .
d_gene: .
v_gene: TRBV27
CDR3aa: CASSLWGSYEQYF
CDR3nt: TGTGCCAGCAGTTTATGGGGGAGCTACGAGCAGTACTTC

j_gene: TRBJ1-6
abundance: .
d_gene: .
v_gene: TRBV21-1
CDR3aa: CASSKWPHFGSPFYNSPLHF
CDR3nt: TGTGCCAGCAGCAAATGGCCCCATTTTGGTAGTCCTTTCTATAATTCACCCCTCCACTTT

j_gene: TRBJ2-7
abundance: .
d_gene: .
v_gene: TRBV2
CDR3aa: CASSDSGGLAYEQYF
CDR3nt: TGTGCCAGCAGTGATTCGGGGGGCCTTGCCTACGAGCAGTACTTC

j_gene: TRBJ1-2
abundance: once
d_gene: .
v_gene: TRBV6-5
CDR3aa: CASSSGGNYGYTF
CDR3nt: TGTGCCAGCAGTTCCGGGGGGAACTATGGCTACACCTTC

j_gene: TRBJ1-2
abundance: .
d_gene: .
v_gene: TRBV6-5
CDR3aa: CASSRASYGYTF
CDR3nt: TGTGCCAGCAGTAGGGCCAGCTATGGCTACACCTTC

j_gene: TRBJ2-7
abundance: .
d_gene: .
v_gene: TRBV7-2
CDR3aa: CASSAQGDYEQYF
CDR3nt: TGTGCCAGCAGCGCCCAGGGAGACTACGAGCAGTACTTC

j_gene: TRBJ2-3
abundance: few
d_gene: .
v_gene: TRBV2
CDR3aa: CASNRQLYTDTQYF
CDR3nt: TGTGCCAGCAATCGACAACTCTACACAGATACGCAGTATTTT

j_gene: TRBJ2-1
abundance: .
d_gene: TRBD2
v_gene: TRBV6-5
CDR3aa: CASSKGAGGHFF
CDR3nt: TGTGCCAGCAGTAAGGGAGCGGGGGGGCATTTCTTC

j_gene: TRBJ2-7
abundance: .
d_gene: .
v_gene: TRBV27
CDR3aa: CASKGRGEFYEQYF
CDR3nt: TGTGCCAGTAAAGGGCGTGGCGAGTTCTACGAGCAGTACTTC

j_gene: TRBJ1-6
abundance: many
d_gene: TRBD1
v_gene: TRBV5-1
CDR3aa: CASKLGQGNSPLHF
CDR3nt: TGCGCCAGCAAGTTGGGACAGGGTAACTCACCCCTCCACTTT

j_gene: TRBJ2-1
abundance: .
d_gene: TRBD2
v_gene: TRBV5-1
CDR3aa: CASSLGAGGTYNEQFF
CDR3nt: TGCGCCAGCAGCTTGGGCGCGGGGGGTACCTACAATGAGCAGTTCTTC

j_gene: TRBJ2-3
abundance: .
d_gene: TRBD2
v_gene: TRBV19
CDR3aa: CASRKGTSGGHDTQYF
CDR3nt: TGTGCCAGTCGTAAAGGGACTAGCGGGGGGCATGATACGCAGTATTTT

j_gene: TRBJ2-3
abundance: .
d_gene: .
v_gene: TRBV6-1
CDR3aa: CASSLQGSDTQYF
CDR3nt: TGTGCCAGCAGCCTGCAGGGGTCAGATACGCAGTATTTT

j_gene: TRBJ1-1
abundance: once
d_gene: .
v_gene: TRBV6-1
CDR3aa: CASPPSGAGNTEAFF
CDR3nt: TGTGCCAGTCCTCCTTCAGGGGCCGGGAACACTGAAGCTTTCTTT

j_gene: TRBJ1-2
abundance: .
d_gene: .
v_gene: TRBV5-1
CDR3aa: CAGSLAGDYGYTF
CDR3nt: TGCGCCGGCAGCTTGGCCGGGGACTATGGCTACACCTTC

j_gene: TRBJ1-1
abundance: .
d_gene: .
v_gene: TRBV12-2
CDR3aa: CASRLARAGKAFF
CDR3nt: TGTGCAAGTCGCTTAGCGAGGGCGGGTAAAGCTTTCTTT

j_gene: TRBJ1-5
abundance: .
d_gene: .
v_gene: TRBV5-6
CDR3aa: CASSLFFSREGVNQPQHF
CDR3nt: TGTGCCAGCAGCTTGTTTTTTTCCAGGGAGGGAGTTAATCAGCCCCAGCATTTT

j_gene: TRBJ2-7
abundance: .
d_gene: .
v_gene: TRBV7-8
CDR3aa: CASRQDSPYEQYF
CDR3nt: TGTGCCAGCAGACAGGACAGCCCCTACGAGCAGTACTTC

j_gene: TRBJ2-7
abundance: .
d_gene: .
v_gene: TRBV19
CDR3aa: CASSIEKHGTYEQYF
CDR3nt: TGTGCCAGTAGTATAGAAAAGCACGGAACCTACGAGCAGTACTTC

j_gene: TRBJ2-7
abundance: .
d_gene: .
v_gene: TRBV6-5
CDR3aa: CAGGTGIYEQYF
CDR3nt: TGTGCCGGGGGAACCGGCATCTACGAGCAGTACTTC

j_gene: TRBJ2-1
abundance: .
d_gene: .
v_gene: TRBV28
CDR3aa: CASGWEQFF
CDR3nt: TGTGCCAGCGGATGGGAGCAGTTCTTC

j_gene: TRBJ2-4
abundance: once
d_gene: .
v_gene: TRBV4-1
CDR3aa: CASSLDFRTTGPLAKNIQYF
CDR3nt: TGCGCCAGCAGCCTAGACTTCAGGACAACAGGTCCACTAGCCAAAAACATTCAGTACTTC

j_gene: TRBJ2-2
abundance: few
d_gene: TRBD2
v_gene: TRBV7-9
CDR3aa: CASSSLAGGPANTGELFF
CDR3nt: TGTGCCAGCAGCTCGCTAGCGGGAGGACCCGCAAACACCGGGGAGCTGTTTTTT

j_gene: TRBJ1-4
abundance: .
d_gene: TRBD1
v_gene: TRBV5-4
CDR3aa: CASSTRQGGEKLFF
CDR3nt: TGTGCCAGCAGCACCCGACAGGGAGGGGAAAAACTGTTTTTT

j_gene: TRBJ2-2
abundance: .
d_gene: TRBD2
v_gene: TRBV2
CDR3aa: CASRSGDLHAGELFF
CDR3nt: TGTGCCAGCAGAAGCGGGGACCTCCACGCCGGGGAGCTGTTTTTT

j_gene: TRBJ2-1
abundance: .
d_gene: TRBD2
v_gene: TRBV18
CDR3aa: CASSPAGLAGGRNNEQFF
CDR3nt: TGTGCCAGCTCACCCGCCGGACTAGCGGGAGGGCGCAACAATGAGCAGTTCTTC

j_gene: TRBJ1-1
abundance: .
d_gene: .
v_gene: TRBV18
CDR3aa: CASSPRAGSNTEAFF
CDR3nt: TGTGCCAGCTCACCCCGGGCAGGGTCGAACACTGAAGCTTTCTTT

j_gene: TRBJ2-6
abundance: .
d_gene: TRBD1
v_gene: TRBV18
CDR3aa: CASSPTGAVWANVLTF
CDR3nt: TGTGCCAGCTCACCGACAGGGGCAGTCTGGGCCAACGTCCTGACTTTC

j_gene: TRBJ2-5
abundance: .
d_gene: .
v_gene: TRBV29-1
CDR3aa: CSVEDWRRETQYF
CDR3nt: TGCAGCGTTGAAGATTGGCGCAGAGAGACCCAGTACTTC

j_gene: TRBJ2-7
abundance: .
d_gene: .
v_gene: TRBV5-1
CDR3aa: CASSFEGAYEQYF
CDR3nt: TGCGCCAGCAGCTTTGAGGGGGCCTACGAGCAGTACTTC

j_gene: TRBJ1-5
abundance: .
d_gene: .
v_gene: TRBV19
CDR3aa: CASSNLRQTNQPQHF
CDR3nt: TGTGCCAGTAGCAATCTTCGACAGACCAATCAGCCCCAGCATTTT

j_gene: TRBJ2-5
abundance: .
d_gene: TRBD2
v_gene: TRBV30
CDR3aa: CAWGGVLETQYF
CDR3nt: TGTGCCTGGGGGGGGGTGTTGGAGACCCAGTACTTC

j_gene: TRBJ2-2
abundance: .
d_gene: .
v_gene: TRBV6-5
CDR3aa: CASNPGANTGELFF
CDR3nt: TGTGCCAGCAACCCCGGGGCGAACACCGGGGAGCTGTTTTTT

j_gene: TRBJ1-2
abundance: .
d_gene: TRBD1
v_gene: TRBV28
CDR3aa: CASRRTGGNYGYTF
CDR3nt: TGTGCCAGCAGGCGGACAGGGGGCAACTATGGCTACACCTTC

j_gene: TRBJ2-3
abundance: few
d_gene: .
v_gene: TRBV10-3
CDR3aa: CAISESTGAATQYF
CDR3nt: TGTGCCATCAGTGAGTCGACCGGGGCCGCTACGCAGTATTTT

j_gene: TRBJ1-1
abundance: few
d_gene: .
v_gene: TRBV10-2
CDR3aa: CASSEQGNTEAFF
CDR3nt: TGCGCCAGCAGTGAGCAGGGCAACACTGAAGCTTTCTTT

j_gene: TRBJ1-4
abundance: few
d_gene: .
v_gene: TRBV18
CDR3aa: CASSSSSATNEKLFF
CDR3nt: TGTGCCAGCTCATCATCCTCGGCAACTAATGAAAAACTGTTTTTT

j_gene: TRBJ2-4
abundance: .
d_gene: TRBD2
v_gene: TRBV9
CDR3aa: CASSPSSGGSAKNIQYF
CDR3nt: TGTGCCAGCAGCCCTAGTAGCGGGGGCTCAGCCAAAAACATTCAGTACTTC

j_gene: TRBJ2-7
abundance: .
d_gene: TRBD2
v_gene: TRBV9
CDR3aa: CASSPRLAGYEQYF
CDR3nt: TGTGCCAGCAGCCCCCGACTAGCGGGGTACGAGCAGTACTTC

j_gene: TRBJ2-2
abundance: .
d_gene: TRBD1
v_gene: TRBV5-1
CDR3aa: CASRPDRGGTGELFF
CDR3nt: TGCGCCAGCAGACCAGACAGGGGCGGGACCGGGGAGCTGTTTTTT

j_gene: TRBJ1-1
abundance: few
d_gene: TRBD1
v_gene: TRBV30
CDR3aa: CAWRVGQGANTEAFF
CDR3nt: TGTGCCTGGAGAGTAGGACAGGGGGCAAACACTGAAGCTTTCTTT

j_gene: TRBJ2-7
abundance: .
d_gene: TRBD1
v_gene: TRBV28
CDR3aa: CASSYTRGFPSEQYF
CDR3nt: TGTGCCAGCAGTTATACCAGGGGGTTCCCCTCCGAGCAGTACTTC

j_gene: TRBJ2-1
abundance: once
d_gene: .
v_gene: TRBV11-3
CDR3aa: CASSLMGVVANNEQFF
CDR3nt: TGTGCCAGCAGCTTAATGGGGGTGGTCGCTAACAATGAGCAGTTCTTC

j_gene: TRBJ1-3
abundance: .
d_gene: .
v_gene: TRBV30
CDR3aa: CAWWAGTTIYF
CDR3nt: TGTGCCTGGTGGGCCGGGACGACCATATATTTT

j_gene: TRBJ2-3
abundance: .
d_gene: .
v_gene: TRBV5-1
CDR3aa: CASSLDAGRTDTQYF
CDR3nt: TGCGCCAGCAGCTTGGATGCGGGGAGGACAGATACGCAGTATTTT

j_gene: TRBJ2-3
abundance: .
d_gene: .
v_gene: TRBV25-1
CDR3aa: CASSDIAAEGNTQYF
CDR3nt: TGTGCCAGCAGTGACATAGCGGCCGAGGGGAATACGCAGTATTTT